Listed below are T cell receptor beta chains from one sample, sequenced in a study of blood T cell repertoires in COVID-19. The protocol was immunoSEQ multiplex PCR, while the TCRdb copy is restricted to in-frame clones and leaves out a portion. The data contain roughly 570,000 clones, 85% to 90% of them singletons. The specimen sequenced was peripheral blood. All receptors come from a woman in her 50s with COVID-19, enrolled during active disease. CDR3s include the opening cysteine and the closing phenylalanine or tryptophan. D genes are given only for firm matches.

TRBJ1-1 TRBD1 TRBV6-6 CASSRTGNTEAFF
TRBJ1-2 TRBD1 TRBV27 CASSFWDRVSSYGYTF
TRBJ1-3 NA TRBV6-5 CACRTDSGNTIYF
TRBJ2-7 TRBD1 TRBV7-9 CASSLTEQGSYEQYF
TRBJ2-7 NA TRBV7-2 CASSSLSDTSYEQYF
TRBJ1-1 NA TRBV4-2 CASSQEGHTEAFF
TRBJ2-1 TRBD2 TRBV4-1 CASSQGGGVNEQFF
TRBJ1-2 NA TRBV15 CATSDHRASYGYTF
TRBJ1-4 NA TRBV5-6 CASSLDTGYEKLFF
TRBJ2-7 NA TRBV2 CASSEEGGGIYEQYF
TRBJ1-2 NA TRBV23-1 CASSAAREPMGYTF
TRBJ2-7 TRBD1 TRBV11-2 CASSLEGQGFYEQYF
TRBJ1-2 NA TRBV18 CASSPETGNPYGYTF
TRBJ2-1 NA TRBV5-1 CASYRDSSYNEQFF
TRBJ1-4 TRBD1 TRBV19 CASSPQGEGEKLFF
TRBJ1-1 NA TRBV2 CASSAPILSTGNTEAFF
TRBJ2-2 NA TRBV6-2/TRBV6-3 CASSYVNLGTGELFF
TRBJ1-1 TRBD1 TRBV19 CASSPMEQGEECTEAFF
TRBJ2-3 NA TRBV3-1/TRBV3-2 CASSPRASTDTQYF
TRBJ2-2 TRBD1 TRBV6-5 CASSPGTGYTGELFF
TRBJ1-1 NA TRBV7-2 CASSLGGGDTEAFF
TRBJ2-6 TRBD2 TRBV10-3 CAREESGANVLTF
TRBJ2-7 NA TRBV30 CAWTQGHSIYEQYF
TRBJ2-2 NA TRBV5-1 CASSLDRVRGTGELFF
TRBJ2-3 TRBD2 TRBV2 CASCLRGVTDTQYF
TRBJ1-2 TRBD1 TRBV2 CASSISRDRPLSSYGYTF
TRBJ2-7 NA TRBV6-5 CASTPRDLYHEQYF
TRBJ1-3 NA TRBV3-1/TRBV3-2 CASSPRRVGNTIYF
TRBJ2-7 NA TRBV28 CASRTSWTPYEQYF
TRBJ1-1 TRBD1 TRBV5-8 CASSFPGQPYTEAFF
TRBJ1-3 NA TRBV7-2 CASSYSGADTIYF
TRBJ1-4 NA TRBV3-1/TRBV3-2 CASSPKPPGRVNEKLFF
TRBJ2-7 NA TRBV5-3 CARSRGPSFSYEQYF
TRBJ2-7 NA TRBV7-2 CASSPRLASYEQYF
TRBJ2-2 TRBD2 TRBV5-1 CASSLTGTIPTGELFF
TRBJ1-1 NA TRBV19 CASGRVGGTEAFF
TRBJ2-5 TRBD2 TRBV9 CASSATSGGEETQYF
TRBJ2-2 NA TRBV27 CASSLVVSGELFF